The following is a TCR beta chain sequence with its context. This sample was included in a study of blood T cell repertoires in COVID-19. Study-wide context: Samples taken during acute and convalescent COVID-19 were collected in the United States, Italy and Spain. Nucleic acid was either cDNA or gDNA, and it came from T cells, B-cell-depleted T cells, or PBMCs.

How the authors handled the data: Researchers report that nucleated cell counts were estimated from reference gene primer amplification. This table comes from immunoSEQ multiplex PCR, and its TCRdb copy is limited to in-frame clones, with some not included. The V and J calls and clone size were taken over from that table, and D and trimming were inferred from the DNA. This repertoire shows over 140,000 clones, 76% found once; its top ten account for approximately 5%. The clonotype originates from an elderly woman with active or convalescent COVID-19. The sample was peripheral blood.

The CDR3 sequence is CASSYRDRGYEQFF. CDR3 nucleotides: TGTGCCAGCAGTTACCGGGACAGGGGCTATGAGCAGTTCTTC. The chain is built from TRBV6-5 and TRBJ2-1; 10 nucleotides line up with TRBD1. The CDR3 totals 14 residues. Losses at the gene ends were 2 bases for V and 8 bases for J; bases not matched to a gene: 3. The V gene's germline CDR1 is MNHEY and CDR2 SVGAGI.